Listed below are T cell receptor beta chains from one sample, sequenced in a study of identifying expanded T cells in peripheral blood. TCRdb's table, derived via immunoSEQ multiplex PCR, lists solely in-frame clones and lacks some. The sample yields about 110,000 clones, more than 85% seen once. The sample was blood. The source of these receptors is a person between 18 and 75 years old in good health. Each CDR3 is given with its conserved first and last residue. The order of the fields is D gene, V gene, J gene, clone size, CDR3 DNA, CDR3 protein. The D gene is left open where the match is weak. Clone size, where shown, is once, few, many, or a class for clones that have expanded.

D: -
V: TRBV27
J: TRBJ1-3
size: once
DNA: TGTGCCAGCAGGACAGGATCTGGAAACACCATATATTTT
CDR3: CASRTGSGNTIYF

D: -
V: TRBV2
J: TRBJ2-3
size: -
DNA: TGTGCCAGCAGTGATGGGGGAACATCCTCAGGGCTTACAGATACGCAGTATTTT
CDR3: CASSDGGTSSGLTDTQYF

D: -
V: TRBV19
J: TRBJ2-2
size: -
DNA: TGTGCCAGTAAACAGGGCACGAACACCGGGGAGCTGTTTTTT
CDR3: CASKQGTNTGELFF

D: -
V: TRBV5-4
J: TRBJ1-2
size: once
DNA: TGTGCCAGCAGCTTGGGAAGCTCTAACTATGGCTACACCTTC
CDR3: CASSLGSSNYGYTF

D: -
V: TRBV7-9
J: TRBJ2-1
size: -
DNA: TGTGCCAGCAGCCAAAAGGGCGACAATGAGCAGTTCTTC
CDR3: CASSQKGDNEQFF

D: -
V: TRBV11-3
J: TRBJ2-1
size: -
DNA: TGTGCCAGCAGCTTAAGCGCGGGACGCGAGCAGTTCTTC
CDR3: CASSLSAGREQFF

D: -
V: TRBV4-3
J: TRBJ2-3
size: -
DNA: TGCGCCAGCAGCCAAGATCCGGGACTGGGGACAGATACGCAGTATTTT
CDR3: CASSQDPGLGTDTQYF

D: TRBD1
V: TRBV6-1
J: TRBJ1-4
size: -
DNA: TGTGCCAGCAGTGAAACTTGGACAGGGACTGAAAAACTGTTTTTT
CDR3: CASSETWTGTEKLFF

D: TRBD2
V: TRBV9
J: TRBJ2-7
size: -
DNA: TGTGCCAGCAGCGTAGGGAGCGGGGGAGCCTACGAGCAGTACTTC
CDR3: CASSVGSGGAYEQYF

D: TRBD1
V: TRBV7-9
J: TRBJ2-2
size: once
DNA: TGTGCCAGCAGCTTCAGACAGGGGATGAACACCGGGGAGCTGTTTTTT
CDR3: CASSFRQGMNTGELFF

D: TRBD1
V: TRBV7-2
J: TRBJ1-6
size: -
DNA: TGTGCCAGTTCAGGGGGGCTCGGACCCCTCCACTTT
CDR3: CASSGGLGPLHF

D: -
V: TRBV7-3
J: TRBJ2-7
size: -
DNA: TGTGCCAGCAGGGAGCCAAAAGACTGTTGCTCCTACGAGCAGTACTTC
CDR3: CASREPKDCCSYEQYF

D: TRBD2
V: TRBV9
J: TRBJ2-5
size: -
DNA: TGTGCCAGCAGCGCGGGACTAATAAGCCGGACCCAGTACTTC
CDR3: CASSAGLISRTQYF

D: TRBD1
V: TRBV7-2
J: TRBJ1-1
size: -
DNA: TGTGCCAGCAGCTCGATATCACAGGGGCGGGAAGCTTTCTTT
CDR3: CASSSISQGREAFF

D: -
V: TRBV27
J: TRBJ2-7
size: few
DNA: TGTGCCAGCAGTTTATCTCGGGCCTCCTACGAGCAGTACTTC
CDR3: CASSLSRASYEQYF

D: -
V: TRBV9
J: TRBJ2-5
size: -
DNA: TGTGCCAGCACCCGTTCAGGGGGAGGTGAGACCCAGTACTTC
CDR3: CASTRSGGGETQYF

D: -
V: TRBV18
J: TRBJ2-5
size: -
DNA: TGTGCCAGCTCACCAAGGCAGCAAGAGACCCAGTACTTC
CDR3: CASSPRQQETQYF

D: -
V: TRBV5-4
J: TRBJ2-7
size: -
DNA: TGTGCCAGCGGGAAGAATGAGGACGAGCAGTACTTC
CDR3: CASGKNEDEQYF

D: -
V: TRBV7-9
J: TRBJ1-1
size: -
DNA: TGTGCCAGCAGCTTAAGCATAGGTATGAACACTGAAGCTTTCTTT
CDR3: CASSLSIGMNTEAFF

D: -
V: TRBV6-5
J: TRBJ2-3
size: -
DNA: TGTGCCAGCAGTTTCAGGGGTCCCCCCACAGATACGCAGTATTTT
CDR3: CASSFRGPPTDTQYF

D: TRBD1
V: TRBV11-3
J: TRBJ1-1
size: -
DNA: TGTGCCAGCAGCCGAAACAGGGGTGACACTGAAGCTTTCTTT
CDR3: CASSRNRGDTEAFF

D: -
V: TRBV19
J: TRBJ2-7
size: -
DNA: TGTGCCAGTAGTCCGGCGATGGGTGGTTACGAGCAGTACTTC
CDR3: CASSPAMGGYEQYF

D: TRBD2
V: TRBV6-1
J: TRBJ2-1
size: -
DNA: TGTGCCAGCAGTGGAGAGCGGGGGGGCTCTTACAATGAGCAGTTCTTC
CDR3: CASSGERGGSYNEQFF

D: -
V: TRBV7-9
J: TRBJ2-1
size: -
DNA: TGTGCCAGCAGCCCGGACTGGACCGCCTACAATGAGCAGTTCTTC
CDR3: CASSPDWTAYNEQFF

D: -
V: TRBV5-1
J: TRBJ1-5
size: -
DNA: TGCGCCAGCAGCTTGGAATCTCCTCGGCAGCCCCAGCATTTT
CDR3: CASSLESPRQPQHF

D: -
V: TRBV6-1
J: TRBJ2-5
size: -
DNA: TGTGCCAGCAGTGAAATTTACGGAATAGAGACCCAGTACTTC
CDR3: CASSEIYGIETQYF

D: -
V: TRBV6-5
J: TRBJ2-7
size: -
DNA: TGTGCCAGCAGTTATAGAGGGAGCTCCTACGAGCAGTACTTC
CDR3: CASSYRGSSYEQYF

D: -
V: TRBV7-8
J: TRBJ2-7
size: -
DNA: TGTGCCAGCAGCGCTATGGGGGGATGGCCATCCTACGAGCAGTACTTC
CDR3: CASSAMGGWPSYEQYF

D: -
V: TRBV4-3
J: TRBJ2-1
size: -
DNA: TGCGCCAGCAGCCACTTCCCGCGGGACAGAGACAATGAGCAGTTCTTC
CDR3: CASSHFPRDRDNEQFF

D: TRBD1
V: TRBV5-6
J: TRBJ1-1
size: -
DNA: TGTGCCAGCAGCTCTGCTGGGACAGGGAACACTGAAGCTTTCTTT
CDR3: CASSSAGTGNTEAFF

D: -
V: TRBV10-3
J: TRBJ1-1
size: -
DNA: TGTGCCATCACCCCGGGACGAAACACTGAAGCTTTCTTT
CDR3: CAITPGRNTEAFF